The 18 T cell receptor beta chains in this list originate from one sample, sequenced in a study of blood T cells in healthy people across ages. With a J-beta primer mix and a sample-barcoded 5' primer, a second PCR ran about 7 to 12 cycles. TCRdb reprocessed the 5' RACE reads with MiXCR, giving one entry per CDR3 protein. The data contain some 1.4 million distinct CDR3 sequences, around two fifths of them singletons. The sequenced material came from blood. Receptor source: a woman aged 18-35 years in good health.

This clonotype was observed many times. The chain has TRBV29-1 and TRBJ2-5; 7 bases line up with TRBD2. Germline values: CDR1 SQVTM, CDR2 ANQGSEA. CDR3 size: 16 residues. The trim removed 1 base at V and 4 bases at J, leaving 12 bases unmatched. The CDR3 DNA is TGCAGCGTTGAAGTCTCCGGGGGGATCGAAGGAGAGACCCAGTACTTC. This gives the protein CSVEVSGGIEGETQYF.

This clonotype was observed a handful of times. The chain recombines TRBV29-1 with TRBJ1-6; 7 nucleotides match TRBD1. The junction had 1 base not matched to a gene; V was cut back by 5 bases and J by 6 bases. This CDR3 is built from 12 residues. The germline V gene has CDR1 SQVTM and CDR2 ANQGSEA. The CDR3 DNA reads TGCAGCGTTAGACAGGGTAATTCACCCCTCCACTTT. It codes for CSVRQGNSPLHF.

The chain is built from TRBV9 and TRBJ2-2, with 10 nucleotides matching TRBD1. CDR1 is SGDLS, CDR2 YYNGEE, per germline. The V segment lost 4 bases and the J segment 5 bases; nucleotides outside the gene matches: 8. The CDR3 length is 16 residues. DNA for the CDR3: TGTGCCAGCAGCCCGCGCCAGGGACAGGGGACCGGGGAGCTGTTTTTT. This translates into CASSPRQGQGTGELFF.

The chain couples TRBV10-3 to TRBJ2-1, with 12 nucleotides matching TRBD2. CDR3 length: 15 residues. J gave up 4 bases and V 6 bases, and 4 bases lay outside the gene matches. Germline CDR1 ENHRY, CDR2 SYGVKD. CDR3 nucleotide sequence: TGTGCCATCAGGGCGACTAGCGGGAGTTACAATGAGCAGTTCTTC. Protein: CAIRATSGSYNEQFF.

The rearrangement uses TRBV12-3 or TRBV12-4 and TRBJ1-6; D call uncertain. The germline V and J ends were trimmed by 5 bases and 14 bases, with 13 bases remaining between them. This CDR3 comprises 12 residues. This CDR3 reads CASSRTAGALHF. The DNA of the CDR3 is TGTGCCAGCAGTCGGACGGCTGGGGCCCTCCACTTT.

The chain links TRBV12-5 to TRBJ2-1, with 7 bases fitting TRBD1. The junction had 7 bases not matched to a gene; V was cut back by 1 base and J by 7 bases. Germline CDR1 and CDR2: LGHNT and FRNRAP. The CDR3 has 15 amino acids. CDR3 nucleotides: TGTGCTAGTGGTTTGGCCGCAGGGGGTAGAAATGAGCAGTTCTTC. This gives the protein CASGLAAGGRNEQFF.

This clonotype has only a few counts. The J gene is TRBJ2-7, the V gene TRBV5-1; the D gene could be TRBD1 or TRBD2 (5 bases each). The CDR3 has 16 residues. CDR1 and CDR2 from the germline V gene are SGHRS and YFSETQ. V shed 4 bases and J shed 0 bases, with 17 bases lying between them. The CDR3 region has the DNA TGCGCCAGCAGCCCCGTGGGGACGGAGAGCTCCTACGAGCAGTACTTC. It yields the protein CASSPVGTESSYEQYF.

The V gene is TRBV20-1, the J gene TRBJ2-7, with D hard to call. Germline CDR1 is DFQATT and CDR2 is SNEGSKA (reference sequence). Trimming shortened V by 6 bases and J by 0 bases, and 12 bases separated the two germline ends. The CDR3 is made up of 13 amino acids. The CDR3 DNA is TGCAGTGCCAGGTCCCCGAGCTCCTACGAGCAGTACTTC. Its protein is CSARSPSSYEQYF.

V is TRBV5-1 and J is TRBJ2-2; tentatively, D is TRBD2 (6 bases). The V and J ends lost 4 bases and 7 bases respectively, with 17 bases between them. The CDR3 sequence is 15 residues long. From germline, CDR1 is SGHRS and CDR2 YFSETQ. The DNA of the CDR3 is TGCGCCAGCAGCCCCGCACTAGCCGGGGGCGGGGAGCTGTTTTTT. It encodes CASSPALAGGGELFF. The entire variable domain, with the rest obtained from reference TRBV5-1 and TRBJ2-2, is as follows: KAGVTQTPRYLIKTRGQQVTLSCSPISGHRSVSWYQQTPGQGLQFLFEYFSETQRNKGNFPGRFSGRQFSNSRSEMNVSTLELGDSALYLCASSPALAGGGELFFGEGSRLTVL.

This chain connects TRBV20-1 to TRBJ2-7, with 8 positions matching TRBD1. The CDR3 has 15 amino acids. V lost 6 bases and J lost 1; bases outside the gene matches: 11. Germline V gives CDR1 DFQATT, CDR2 SNEGSKA (reference sequence). The CDR3 DNA reads TGCAGTGCGGACAGGGTTAAGAGTGCATCCTACGAGCAGTACTTC. It encodes CSADRVKSASYEQYF.

The genes are TRBV27 and TRBJ2-1; D remains ambiguous. Germline V lookup: CDR1 MNHEY, CDR2 SMNVEV (reference sequence). Deletions cut 6 bases from V and 4 bases from J, with 10 bases between. CDR3 length equals 13 residues. CDR3 loop: CASRKDAYNEQFF. The CDR3 coding sequence is TGTGCCAGCAGAAAGGACGCTTACAATGAGCAGTTCTTC.

In this sample, this clonotype turned up a few times. This chain connects TRBV10-3 to TRBJ2-3; maybe TRBD2 (7 bases). CDR1 ENHRY and CDR2 SYGVKD come from the germline V gene. The CDR3 runs to 16 residues. Deletions cut 2 bases from V and 3 bases from J, with 15 bases between. The CDR3 is CAISEVGGRPTDTQYF. The CDR3 bases are TGTGCCATCAGTGAGGTGGGGGGGCGACCAACAGATACGCAGTATTTT.

A note on this clonotype: A read error may produce the germline difference seen at one junction end. The chain uses TRBV4-1 and TRBJ2-5, with 8 positions matching TRBD1. Judging by the DNA end, TRBJ2-7 fits better; the J call may be wrong. The germline gives CDR1 MGHRA, CDR2 YSYEKL. CDR3 length: 14 residues. The CDR3 sequence: CVSSQPDRVGEQYF. The CDR3 DNA sequence: TGCGTCAGCAGCCAACCGGACAGGGTGGGCGAGCAGTACTTC.

This sequence joins TRBV20-1 and TRBJ1-1, with 7 bases fitting TRBD1. Germline values: CDR1 DFQATT, CDR2 SNEGSKA (reference sequence). V lost 5 bases, J lost 3 bases, and 6 bases stayed unmatched. CDR3 size: 13 residues. The CDR3 loop reads CSAVGTDHTEAFF. The CDR3 DNA is TGCAGTGCTGTAGGGACAGATCACACTGAAGCTTTCTTT.

V and J are TRBV7-9 and TRBJ1-1; no reliable D call. Germline V gives CDR1 SEHNR, CDR2 FQNEAQ (reference sequence). The germline V and J ends were trimmed by 4 bases and 0 bases, with 15 bases remaining between them. The CDR3 is made up of 16 amino acids. CDR3 bases: TGTGCCAGCAGCTGGAGAACAAAAGCGGTGAACACTGAAGCTTTCTTT. This codes for CASSWRTKAVNTEAFF.

The rearrangement uses TRBV28 and TRBJ1-2, with 7 bases identical to TRBD1. This CDR3 comprises 13 residues. Trimming cost V 6 bases and J 7 bases; bases outside gene matches: 8. Germline V CDR1 and CDR2: MDHEN, SYDVKM. Here the CDR3 reads CASSRGQAIGYTF. In nucleotides, the CDR3 is TGTGCCAGCAGCCGAGGACAGGCTATTGGCTACACCTTC.

V and J are TRBV6-5 and TRBJ2-4, with D unclear. Trimming took 6 bases from V and 1 from J, leaving 7 bases between them. The CDR3 contains 13 residues. Germline V CDR1 and CDR2: MNHEY, SVGAGI. The CDR3 is CASSNGAKNIQYF. DNA for the CDR3: TGTGCCAGCAGCAACGGGGCCAAAAACATTCAGTACTTC.

This chain links TRBV20-1 with TRBJ2-3, with 11 nucleotides matching TRBD2. J gave up 6 bases and V 1 base, and 0 bases lay outside the gene matches. Germline loops: CDR1 DFQATT, CDR2 SNEGSKA (reference sequence). The CDR3 length is 13 residues. DNA for the CDR3: TGCAGTGCTAGAGCTAGCGGGAGGGATACGCAGTATTTT. Encoded protein: CSARASGRDTQYF.